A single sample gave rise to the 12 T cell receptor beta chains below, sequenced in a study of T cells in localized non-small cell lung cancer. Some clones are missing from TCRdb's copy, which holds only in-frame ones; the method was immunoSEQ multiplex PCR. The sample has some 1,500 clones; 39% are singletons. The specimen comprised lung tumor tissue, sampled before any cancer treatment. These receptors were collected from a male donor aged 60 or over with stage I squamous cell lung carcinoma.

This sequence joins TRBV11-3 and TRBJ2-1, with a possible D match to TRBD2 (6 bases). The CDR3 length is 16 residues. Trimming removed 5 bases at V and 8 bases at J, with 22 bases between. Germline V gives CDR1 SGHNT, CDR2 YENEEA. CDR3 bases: TGTGCCAGCAGCGGAACCTCCGGGACTCATGTCGATGAGCAGTTCTTC. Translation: CASSGTSGTHVDEQFF.

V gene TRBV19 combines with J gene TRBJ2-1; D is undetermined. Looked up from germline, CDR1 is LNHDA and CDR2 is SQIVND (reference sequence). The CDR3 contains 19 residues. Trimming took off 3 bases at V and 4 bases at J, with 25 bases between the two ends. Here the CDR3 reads CASSIRLRASMGKYNEQFF. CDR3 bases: TGTGCCAGTAGTATTCGATTACGGGCCTCGATGGGGAAGTACAATGAGCAGTTCTTC.

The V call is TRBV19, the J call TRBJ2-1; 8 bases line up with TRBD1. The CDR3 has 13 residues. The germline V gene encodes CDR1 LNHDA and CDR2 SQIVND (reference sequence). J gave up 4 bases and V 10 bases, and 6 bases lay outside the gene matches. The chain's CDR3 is CATTGQAYNEQFF. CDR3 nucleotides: TGTGCCACTACGGGACAGGCTTACAATGAGCAGTTCTTC.

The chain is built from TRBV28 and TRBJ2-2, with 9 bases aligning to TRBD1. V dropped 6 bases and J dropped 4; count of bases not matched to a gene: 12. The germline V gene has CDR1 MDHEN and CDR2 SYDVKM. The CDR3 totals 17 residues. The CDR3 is CASSLYSGTGSTGELFF. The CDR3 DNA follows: TGTGCCAGCAGCCTTTACTCCGGGACAGGGAGCACCGGGGAGCTGTTTTTT.

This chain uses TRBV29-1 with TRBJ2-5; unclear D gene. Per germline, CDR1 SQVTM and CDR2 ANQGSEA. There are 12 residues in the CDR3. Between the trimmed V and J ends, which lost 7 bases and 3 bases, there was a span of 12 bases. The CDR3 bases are TGCAGCGCCCTAGGTGGGGAAGAGACCCAGTACTTC. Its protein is CSALGGEETQYF.

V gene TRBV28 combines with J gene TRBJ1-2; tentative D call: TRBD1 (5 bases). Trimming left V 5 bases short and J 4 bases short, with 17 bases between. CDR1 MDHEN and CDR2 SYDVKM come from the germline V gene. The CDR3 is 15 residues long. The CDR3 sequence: CASSLSGGAIYGYTF. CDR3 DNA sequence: TGTGCCAGCAGTCTATCAGGAGGGGCTATCTATGGCTACACCTTC.

The CDR3 reads CASSLGGDRGLVLV. DNA of the CDR3: TGTGCCAGCAGCCTAGGGGGGGACAGGGGGCTAGTTTTGGTC. This rearrangement joins TRBV28 to TRBJ2-7; 12 bases are a match to TRBD1. From germline, CDR1 is MDHEN and CDR2 SYDVKM. The CDR3 contains 14 residues.

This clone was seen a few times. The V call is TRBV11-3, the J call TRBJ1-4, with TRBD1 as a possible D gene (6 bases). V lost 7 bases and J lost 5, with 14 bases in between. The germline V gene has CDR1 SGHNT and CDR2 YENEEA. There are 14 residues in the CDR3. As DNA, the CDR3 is TGTGCCAGCAACGTACAGGGCTCCAATGAAAAACTGTTTTTT. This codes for CASNVQGSNEKLFF.

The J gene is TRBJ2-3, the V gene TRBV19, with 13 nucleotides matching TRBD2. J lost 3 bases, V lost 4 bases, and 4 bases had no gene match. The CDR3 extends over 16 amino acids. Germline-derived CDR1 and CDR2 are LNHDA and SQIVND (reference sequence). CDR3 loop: CASSTLAGGSTDTQYF. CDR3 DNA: TGTGCCAGTAGTACACTAGCGGGAGGGTCGACAGATACGCAGTATTTT.

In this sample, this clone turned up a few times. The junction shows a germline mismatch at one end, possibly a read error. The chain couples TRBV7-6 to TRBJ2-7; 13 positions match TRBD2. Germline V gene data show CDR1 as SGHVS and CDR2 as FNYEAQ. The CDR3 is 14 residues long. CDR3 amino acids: CTSSQLAGGAEQYF. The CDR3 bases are TGTACCAGCAGCCAACTAGCGGGAGGGGCCGAGCAGTACTTC. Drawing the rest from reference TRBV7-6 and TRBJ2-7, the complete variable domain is GAGVSQSPRYKVTKRGQDVALRCDPISGHVSLYWYRQALGQGPEFLTYFNYEAQQDKSGLPNDRFSAERPEGSISTLTIQRTEQRDSAMYRCTSSQLAGGAEQYFGPGTRLTVT.

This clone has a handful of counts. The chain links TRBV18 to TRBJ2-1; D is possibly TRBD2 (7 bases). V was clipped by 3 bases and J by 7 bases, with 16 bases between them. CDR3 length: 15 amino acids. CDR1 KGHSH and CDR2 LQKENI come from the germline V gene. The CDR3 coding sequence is TGTGCCAGCTCACCGGGGGCGGGAGAAAATAATGAGCAGTTCTTC. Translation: CASSPGAGENNEQFF.

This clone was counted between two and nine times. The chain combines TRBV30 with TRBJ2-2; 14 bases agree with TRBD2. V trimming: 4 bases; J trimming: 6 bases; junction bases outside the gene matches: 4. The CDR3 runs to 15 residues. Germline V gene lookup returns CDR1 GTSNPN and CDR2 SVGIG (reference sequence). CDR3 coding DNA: TGTGCCTGGACTGGACTAGCGGGAGGTTCCGGGGAGCTGTTTTTT. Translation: CAWTGLAGGSGELFF.